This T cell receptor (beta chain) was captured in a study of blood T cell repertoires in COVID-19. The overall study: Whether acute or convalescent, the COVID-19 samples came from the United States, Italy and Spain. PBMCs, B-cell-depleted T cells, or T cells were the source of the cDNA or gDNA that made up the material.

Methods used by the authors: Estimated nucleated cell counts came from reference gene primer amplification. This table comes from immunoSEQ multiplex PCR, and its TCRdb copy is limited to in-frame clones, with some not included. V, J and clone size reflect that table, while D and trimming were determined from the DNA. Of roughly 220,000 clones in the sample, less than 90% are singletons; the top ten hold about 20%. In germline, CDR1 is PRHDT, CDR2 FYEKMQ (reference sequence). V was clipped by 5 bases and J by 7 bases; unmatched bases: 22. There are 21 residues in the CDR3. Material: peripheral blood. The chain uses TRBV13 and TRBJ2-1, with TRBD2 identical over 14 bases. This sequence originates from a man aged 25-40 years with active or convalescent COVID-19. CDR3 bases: TGTGCCAGCAGCGAACTGCTGTCGTGGACTAGCGGGAGGTTGCTAAGGAATGAGCAGTTCTTC. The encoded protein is CASSELLSWTSGRLLRNEQFF.